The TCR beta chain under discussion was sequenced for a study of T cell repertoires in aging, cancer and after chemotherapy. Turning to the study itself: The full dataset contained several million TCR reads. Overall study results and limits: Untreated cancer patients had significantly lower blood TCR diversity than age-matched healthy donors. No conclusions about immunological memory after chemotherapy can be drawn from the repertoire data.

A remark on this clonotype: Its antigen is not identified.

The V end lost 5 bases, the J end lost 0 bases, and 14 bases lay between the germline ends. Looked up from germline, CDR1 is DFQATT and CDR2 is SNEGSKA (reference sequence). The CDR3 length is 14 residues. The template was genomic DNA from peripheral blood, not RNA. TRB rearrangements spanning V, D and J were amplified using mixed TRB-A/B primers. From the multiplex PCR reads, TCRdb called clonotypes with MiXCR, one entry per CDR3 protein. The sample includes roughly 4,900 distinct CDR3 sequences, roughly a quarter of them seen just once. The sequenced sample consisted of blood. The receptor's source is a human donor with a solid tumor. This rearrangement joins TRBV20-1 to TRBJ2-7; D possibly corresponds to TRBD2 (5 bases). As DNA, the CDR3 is TGCAGTGCTCCATCGAGGAGGACCTCCTACGAGCAGTACTTC. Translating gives CSAPSRRTSYEQYF.